This TCR beta chain is from a study of vaccination and CD4 T cells after COVID-19. Concerning this clonotype itself: The antigen is undetermined.

Looked up from germline, CDR1 is MNHEY and CDR2 is SMNVEV (reference sequence). Trimming shortened V by 3 bases and J by 5 bases, and 16 bases separated the two germline ends. The CDR3 consists of 16 residues. Sample treatment: approximately 11-day PBMC culture with coronavirus spike peptide pools or control peptides (ViraFEST assay). Cultured CD4+ T-cell DNA underwent Oncomine TCR Beta short-read sequencing. TCRdb fed the PCR reads into MiXCR, producing one record per CDR3 protein. The sample includes around 25,000 distinct CDR3 sequences, roughly 58% of them seen just once. Sequenced input: CD4+ T cells from blood, cultured in vitro. This sequence originates from a human donor who had recovered from COVID-19. The V and J genes are TRBV27 and TRBJ2-2; D possibly uses TRBD1 or TRBD2 (5 bases each). The CDR3 nucleotides are TGTGCCAGCAGTTTTTCCGGGGACCGCGGGACCGGGGAGCTGTTTTTT. Translation: CASSFSGDRGTGELFF.